Listed below are T cell receptor beta chains from one sample, sequenced in a study of cytomegalovirus exposure and HLA in healthy donors. Here immunoSEQ multiplex PCR was the method, and the copy in TCRdb shows in-frame clones only, minus some. Seen here are tens of thousands of clones, roughly 88% observed once, and the top ten hold 3.6%. The source material was PBMCs. The source of these receptors is a woman between 18 and 29 years old in good health and CMV-seronegative. Both conserved end residues are part of each CDR3. The order of the fields is D gene, J gene, V gene, clone size, CDR3 protein, CDR3 DNA. A D gene is named only where the DNA matches it firmly. Where a row states a size, it is once, few, many or the class of an expanded clone; other rows omit it.

D: TRBD1
J: TRBJ1-5
V: TRBV10-3
size: NA
CDR3: CAISEPGQGENQPQHF
DNA: TGTGCCATCAGTGAACCGGGACAGGGCGAAAATCAGCCCCAGCATTTT

D: NA
J: TRBJ2-1
V: TRBV13
size: NA
CDR3: CASSFTSSYNEQFF
DNA: TGTGCCAGCAGCTTTACTAGCAGCTACAATGAGCAGTTCTTC

D: TRBD1
J: TRBJ1-2
V: TRBV6-1
size: NA
CDR3: CASRTGVLGGYTF
DNA: TGTGCCAGCAGGACAGGGGTTCTAGGGGGCTACACCTTC

D: NA
J: TRBJ2-2
V: TRBV25-1
size: once
CDR3: CASSASVQNTGELFF
DNA: TGTGCCAGCAGTGCAAGTGTACAGAACACCGGGGAGCTGTTTTTT

D: TRBD2
J: TRBJ2-1
V: TRBV6-6
size: NA
CDR3: CASSQIAGGSYNEQFF
DNA: TGTGCCAGCAGCCAGATAGCGGGAGGGTCCTACAATGAGCAGTTCTTC

D: NA
J: TRBJ1-1
V: TRBV27
size: NA
CDR3: CASSPLLLNTEAFF
DNA: TGTGCCAGCAGCCCCCTCCTACTGAACACTGAAGCTTTCTTT

D: TRBD1
J: TRBJ1-2
V: TRBV19
size: few
CDR3: CASSRTGSDSNYGYTF
DNA: TGTGCCAGTAGTAGGACAGGTAGTGATTCTAACTATGGCTACACCTTC

D: NA
J: TRBJ1-2
V: TRBV29-1
size: once
CDR3: CSVATGVYGYTF
DNA: TGCAGCGTCGCAACAGGTGTCTATGGCTACACCTTC

D: NA
J: TRBJ2-1
V: TRBV14
size: NA
CDR3: CASRQSSYNEQFF
DNA: TGTGCCAGCCGACAGTCGTCCTACAATGAGCAGTTCTTC

D: NA
J: TRBJ2-3
V: TRBV4-3
size: NA
CDR3: CASSQARLGRSSTDTQYF
DNA: TGCGCCAGCAGCCAAGCGAGACTAGGGAGATCTAGCACAGATACGCAGTATTTT

D: TRBD2
J: TRBJ2-7
V: TRBV7-6
size: NA
CDR3: CASSGNIAGVFYEQYF
DNA: TGTGCCAGCAGCGGTAATATAGCGGGAGTATTTTATGAGCAGTACTTC

D: TRBD1
J: TRBJ2-7
V: TRBV30
size: NA
CDR3: CAWEMTGGIEQYF
DNA: TGTGCCTGGGAGATGACAGGGGGCATCGAGCAGTACTTC

D: NA
J: TRBJ2-7
V: TRBV2
size: NA
CDR3: CANRQDSYEQYF
DNA: TGTGCCAACAGACAGGACTCCTACGAGCAGTACTTC

D: NA
J: TRBJ2-7
V: TRBV18
size: NA
CDR3: CASSPLSEAEQYF
DNA: TGTGCCAGCTCACCACTCTCCGAAGCCGAGCAGTACTTC

D: NA
J: TRBJ1-1
V: TRBV2
size: NA
CDR3: CASSLTVNTEAFF
DNA: TGTGCCAGCAGTCTCACGGTGAACACTGAAGCTTTCTTT

D: NA
J: TRBJ2-6
V: TRBV27
size: NA
CDR3: CASSFQAGANVLTF
DNA: TGTGCCAGCAGTTTCCAGGCTGGGGCCAACGTCCTGACTTTC

D: NA
J: TRBJ2-7
V: TRBV6-6
size: NA
CDR3: CASSFGHDEQYF
DNA: TGTGCCAGCAGTTTTGGACACGACGAGCAGTACTTC

D: NA
J: TRBJ2-5
V: TRBV25-1
size: NA
CDR3: CASSGGLLHQETQYF
DNA: TGTGCCAGCAGTGGGGGGCTACTCCACCAAGAGACCCAGTACTTC

D: NA
J: TRBJ1-4
V: TRBV10-1
size: NA
CDR3: CASTPGPEKLFF
DNA: TGCGCCAGCACGCCAGGCCCCGAAAAACTGTTTTTT

D: TRBD1
J: TRBJ1-1
V: TRBV9
size: NA
CDR3: CASSTSGTGNTEAFF
DNA: TGTGCCAGCAGCACCTCCGGGACAGGGAACACTGAAGCTTTCTTT

D: NA
J: TRBJ1-6
V: TRBV4-3
size: NA
CDR3: CASSQEQGRNSPLHF
DNA: TGCGCCAGCAGCCAAGAGCAGGGTAGGAATTCACCCCTCCACTTT

D: NA
J: TRBJ1-1
V: TRBV18
size: NA
CDR3: CASSGGVGAFF
DNA: TGTGCCAGCTCAGGGGGCGTGGGAGCTTTCTTT

D: NA
J: TRBJ2-3
V: TRBV7-2
size: NA
CDR3: CASSLGGRSTDTQYF
DNA: TGTGCCAGCAGCTTAGGCGGCCGATCGACAGATACGCAGTATTTT

D: TRBD1
J: TRBJ1-1
V: TRBV9
size: NA
CDR3: CASSARQGGKAFF
DNA: TGTGCCAGCAGCGCACGACAGGGGGGGAAAGCTTTCTTT

D: NA
J: TRBJ1-1
V: TRBV4-1
size: few
CDR3: CASSQDSVGPTEAFF
DNA: TGCGCCAGCAGCCAAGATAGCGTGGGTCCCACTGAAGCTTTCTTT

D: TRBD1
J: TRBJ2-7
V: TRBV7-2
size: NA
CDR3: CASSRQGTHEQYF
DNA: TGTGCCAGCAGCCGACAGGGAACACACGAGCAGTACTTC

D: TRBD1
J: TRBJ1-3
V: TRBV11-3
size: NA
CDR3: CASSPGDRAGNTIYF
DNA: TGTGCCAGCAGCCCGGGGGACAGGGCTGGAAACACCATATATTTT

D: TRBD2
J: TRBJ2-7
V: TRBV7-6
size: NA
CDR3: CASSLGSGGAYEQYF
DNA: TGTGCCAGCAGCCTCGGAAGCGGGGGGGCGTACGAGCAGTACTTC

D: TRBD1
J: TRBJ2-4
V: TRBV28
size: NA
CDR3: CASSSRQGATKNIQYF
DNA: TGTGCCAGCAGTTCCCGACAGGGGGCAACCAAAAACATTCAGTACTTC

D: TRBD2
J: TRBJ2-3
V: TRBV7-6
size: NA
CDR3: CASSLGTSAHTQYF
DNA: TGTGCCAGCAGCTTAGGAACTAGCGCGCATACGCAGTATTTT

D: TRBD1
J: TRBJ2-1
V: TRBV4-3
size: NA
CDR3: CATQPGQGGYNEQFF
DNA: TGCGCCACCCAACCGGGACAGGGAGGCTACAATGAGCAGTTCTTC

D: TRBD1
J: TRBJ1-4
V: TRBV5-1
size: few
CDR3: CASRAGTGDEKLFF
DNA: TGCGCCAGCAGGGCCGGGACAGGGGACGAAAAACTGTTTTTT

D: NA
J: TRBJ2-3
V: TRBV5-4
size: NA
CDR3: CASSSGLITDTQYF
DNA: TGTGCCAGCAGCTCCGGACTCATCACAGATACGCAGTATTTT

D: TRBD1
J: TRBJ2-6
V: TRBV25-1
size: NA
CDR3: CASSRGQGAPSGANVLTF
DNA: TGTGCCAGCAGCCGGGGGCAGGGGGCTCCCTCTGGGGCCAACGTCCTGACTTTC

D: TRBD2
J: TRBJ2-3
V: TRBV7-2
size: NA
CDR3: CASSLEASGRGGTQYF
DNA: TGTGCCAGCAGCTTAGAGGCTAGCGGGAGGGGGGGTACGCAGTATTTT

D: TRBD2
J: TRBJ2-5
V: TRBV5-1
size: NA
CDR3: CASSLVGTSGQETQYF
DNA: TGCGCCAGCAGCCTGGTTGGGACTAGCGGCCAAGAGACCCAGTACTTC

D: TRBD2
J: TRBJ2-1
V: TRBV18
size: NA
CDR3: CASSSTSGRGNEQFF
DNA: TGTGCCAGCTCATCCACTAGCGGGAGAGGTAATGAGCAGTTCTTC

D: NA
J: TRBJ1-5
V: TRBV27
size: once
CDR3: CASSLVVQEPQHF
DNA: TGTGCCAGCAGTCTCGTGGTCCAGGAGCCCCAGCATTTT

D: NA
J: TRBJ2-1
V: TRBV5-1
size: NA
CDR3: CASSLNYALNEQFF
DNA: TGCGCCAGCAGCTTGAACTACGCCCTCAATGAGCAGTTCTTC

D: TRBD2
J: TRBJ2-1
V: TRBV27
size: NA
CDR3: CATRVLAGVDEQFF
DNA: TGTGCCACAAGAGTCCTAGCGGGAGTGGATGAGCAGTTCTTC

D: TRBD1
J: TRBJ2-5
V: TRBV5-1
size: NA
CDR3: CASSSGQGIETQYF
DNA: TGCGCCAGCAGCTCAGGACAGGGGATCGAGACCCAGTACTTC

D: NA
J: TRBJ2-7
V: TRBV2
size: NA
CDR3: CASERQYHYF
DNA: TGTGCCAGCGAACGACAGTACCACTACTTC

D: TRBD2
J: TRBJ2-7
V: TRBV9
size: NA
CDR3: CASSGSSSGVSYEQYF
DNA: TGTGCCAGCAGCGGCTCCTCTAGCGGGGTTTCCTACGAGCAGTACTTC

D: TRBD1
J: TRBJ1-2
V: TRBV29-1
size: NA
CDR3: CSVGSDRGNGYTF
DNA: TGCAGCGTTGGGTCGGACAGGGGCAATGGCTACACCTTC

D: TRBD1
J: TRBJ2-7
V: TRBV29-1
size: NA
CDR3: CSVEYTGGIGEQYF
DNA: TGCAGCGTTGAATACACAGGGGGCATCGGCGAGCAGTACTTC

D: NA
J: TRBJ2-6
V: TRBV28
size: NA
CDR3: CASSLLAAGANVLTF
DNA: TGTGCCAGCAGCCTTTTGGCGGCTGGGGCCAACGTCCTGACTTTC

D: NA
J: TRBJ2-7
V: TRBV5-5
size: NA
CDR3: CASSRSTGEQYF
DNA: TGTGCCAGCAGCAGGTCGACTGGCGAGCAGTACTTC

D: TRBD2
J: TRBJ2-2
V: TRBV5-4
size: NA
CDR3: CASSFGLAENTGELFF
DNA: TGTGCCAGCAGCTTTGGACTAGCAGAGAACACCGGGGAGCTGTTTTTT

D: NA
J: TRBJ1-2
V: TRBV6-5
size: NA
CDR3: CASHTGLGGYPF
DNA: TGTGCCAGCCATACAGGGCTTGGGGGCTACCCCTTC

D: NA
J: TRBJ2-1
V: TRBV29-1
size: NA
CDR3: CSVGYFNEQFF
DNA: TGCAGCGTTGGGTACTTTAATGAGCAGTTCTTC

D: TRBD2
J: TRBJ2-1
V: TRBV11-2
size: NA
CDR3: CASSLDREAGGRVEQFF
DNA: TGTGCCAGCAGCTTAGATCGGGAAGCGGGGGGGCGAGTTGAGCAGTTCTTC